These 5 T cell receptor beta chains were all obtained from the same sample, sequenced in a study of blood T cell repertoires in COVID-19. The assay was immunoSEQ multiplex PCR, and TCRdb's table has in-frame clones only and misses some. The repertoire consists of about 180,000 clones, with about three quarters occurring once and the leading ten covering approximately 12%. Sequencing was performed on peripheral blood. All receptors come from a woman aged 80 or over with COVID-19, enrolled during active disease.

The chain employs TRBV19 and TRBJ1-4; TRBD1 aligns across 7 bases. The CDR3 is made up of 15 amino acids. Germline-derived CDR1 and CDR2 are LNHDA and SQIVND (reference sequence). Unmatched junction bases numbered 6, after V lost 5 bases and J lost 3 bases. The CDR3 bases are TGTGCCAGTAGTGTTACCGGGACAGCTAATGAAAAACTGTTTTTT. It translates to CASSVTGTANEKLFF.

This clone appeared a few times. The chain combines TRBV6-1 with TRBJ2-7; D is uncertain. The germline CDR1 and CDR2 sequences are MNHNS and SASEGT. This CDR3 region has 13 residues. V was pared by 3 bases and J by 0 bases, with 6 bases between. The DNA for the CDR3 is TGTGCCAGCAGTGATTTTCTCTCCTACGAGCAGTACTTC. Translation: CASSDFLSYEQYF.

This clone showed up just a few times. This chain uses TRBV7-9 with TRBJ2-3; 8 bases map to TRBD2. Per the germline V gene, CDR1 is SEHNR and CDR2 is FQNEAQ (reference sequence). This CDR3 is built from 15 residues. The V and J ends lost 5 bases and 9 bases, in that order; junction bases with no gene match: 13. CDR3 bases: TGTGCCAGCAGCCCAAGCGGGAGTCGGCTTGGGACGCAGTATTTT. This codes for CASSPSGSRLGTQYF.

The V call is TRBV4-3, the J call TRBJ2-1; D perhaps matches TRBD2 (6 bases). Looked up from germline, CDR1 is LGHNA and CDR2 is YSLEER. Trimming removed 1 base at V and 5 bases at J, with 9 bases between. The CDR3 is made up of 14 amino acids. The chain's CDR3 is CASSQVWGDNEQFF. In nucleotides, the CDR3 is TGCGCCAGCAGCCAAGTCTGGGGGGACAATGAGCAGTTCTTC.

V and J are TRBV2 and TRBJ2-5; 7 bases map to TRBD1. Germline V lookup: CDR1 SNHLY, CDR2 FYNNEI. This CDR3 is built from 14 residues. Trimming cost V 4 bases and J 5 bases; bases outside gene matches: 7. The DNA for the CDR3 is TGTGCCAGCAGTGGCCGGGACAGCCCCGAGACCCAGTACTTC. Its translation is CASSGRDSPETQYF. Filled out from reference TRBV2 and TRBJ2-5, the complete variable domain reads EPEVTQTPSHQVTQMGQEVILRCVPISNHLYFYWYRQILGQKVEFLVSFYNNEISEKSEIFDDQFSVERPDGSNFTLKIRSTKLEDSAMYFCASSGRDSPETQYFGPGTRLLVL.